What follows are 19 T cell receptor beta chains derived from one specimen sequenced in a study of blood T cell repertoires in COVID-19. The assay was immunoSEQ multiplex PCR, and TCRdb's table has in-frame clones only and misses some. Seen here are about 130,000 clones, 79% observed once, and the top ten hold 37%. The specimen sequenced was peripheral blood. Source of these receptors: a man aged 35-49 years with active or convalescent COVID-19.

This clone turned up a few times. The chain couples TRBV28 to TRBJ2-4; 7 positions match TRBD1. In germline, CDR1 is MDHEN, CDR2 SYDVKM. This CDR3 is built from 15 residues. V was clipped by 7 bases and J by 2 bases; unmatched bases: 8. The CDR3 sequence: CASTNWTGTKNIQYF. DNA of the CDR3: TGTGCCAGCACCAACTGGACAGGAACCAAAAACATTCAGTACTTC.

This clone has only a few counts. This rearrangement joins TRBV5-1 to TRBJ1-1; 8 nucleotides agree with TRBD1. The ends lost 5 bases at V and 6 bases at J; junction bases unmatched: 6. Germline lookup yields CDR1 SGHRS and CDR2 YFSETQ. The CDR3 is 13 residues long. This CDR3 reads CASRSGQGSEAFF. In DNA, the CDR3 is TGCGCCAGCAGATCAGGACAGGGCTCTGAAGCTTTCTTT. The complete variable domain, with remaining parts taken from reference TRBV5-1 and TRBJ1-1, reads KAGVTQTPRYLIKTRGQQVTLSCSPISGHRSVSWYQQTPGQGLQFLFEYFSETQRNKGNFPGRFSGRQFSNSRSEMNVSTLELGDSALYLCASRSGQGSEAFFGQGTRLTVV.

Here the CDR3 DNA reads TGTGCCAGCAGTCCCGGGGGGCGGTTGAACACTGAAGCTTTCTTT. Translation: CASSPGGRLNTEAFF. The chain combines TRBV6-5 with TRBJ1-1; D may be TRBD1 (6 bases). V lost 5 bases and J lost 0, with 13 bases in between. The CDR3 has 15 amino acids. Germline CDR1 MNHEY, CDR2 SVGAGI.

This clone was observed a few times. The gene calls are TRBV12-3 or TRBV12-4 and TRBJ2-7; D is uncertain. Deletions cut 10 bases from V and 3 bases from J, with 10 bases between. This CDR3 has 11 amino acids. The CDR3 spells CATASGYEQYF. The CDR3 DNA sequence: TGTGCCACCGCCTCAGGCTACGAGCAGTACTTC.

The chain links TRBV27 to TRBJ2-3; 10 bases fit TRBD2. The CDR3 spans 16 residues. CDR1 MNHEY and CDR2 SMNVEV come from the germline V gene (reference sequence). After removal of 4 bases from V and 5 bases from J, the junction contained 9 bases not matched to a gene. The CDR3 here is CASSSPAGGQGDTQYF. In nucleotides, the CDR3 is TGTGCCAGCAGTTCCCCAGCGGGGGGGCAAGGAGATACGCAGTATTTT.

The genes are TRBV7-2 and TRBJ1-2; D is perhaps TRBD1 (6 bases). V was cut by 1 base and J by 4 bases, with 16 bases left in between. Germline lookup yields CDR1 SGHTA and CDR2 FQGNSA. The CDR3 consists of 16 residues. CDR3 loop: CASSLGQGGVAYGYTF. Here the CDR3 DNA reads TGTGCCAGCAGCTTAGGTCAAGGGGGAGTTGCCTATGGCTACACCTTC. The variable domain in full, completed from reference TRBV7-2 and TRBJ1-2, reads GAGVSQSPSNKVTEKGKDVELRCDPISGHTALYWYRQSLGQGLEFLIYFQGNSAPDKSGLPSDRFSAERTGGSVSTLTIQRTQQEDSAVYLCASSLGQGGVAYGYTFGSGTRLTVV.

The chain recombines TRBV6-5 with TRBJ1-6, with 8 bases fitting TRBD1. Per germline, CDR1 MNHEY and CDR2 SVGAGI. The CDR3 is 14 amino acids. Losses at the gene ends were 10 bases for V and 7 bases for J; bases not matched to a gene: 9. The CDR3 nucleotides are TGTGCCACCTCACTGGGACAGGACAATTCACCCCTCCACTTT. Protein product: CATSLGQDNSPLHF.

This sequence joins TRBV19 and TRBJ2-7; tentatively, D is TRBD2 (5 bases). The CDR3 contains 16 residues. Germline V gene sequence: CDR1 LNHDA, CDR2 SQIVND (reference sequence). Trimming removed 8 bases from V and 5 bases from J, with 25 bases in between. The CDR3 is CASGPQPGPGIHEQYF. CDR3 in DNA: TGTGCCAGTGGGCCCCAACCGGGTCCGGGGATCCACGAGCAGTACTTC.

V usage is TRBV29-1 and J usage is TRBJ1-2; 7 positions match TRBD1. Trimming cost V 2 bases and J 7 bases; bases outside gene matches: 7. The germline V gene has CDR1 SQVTM and CDR2 ANQGSEA. This CDR3 is 13 amino acids long. CDR3: CSVESGQAFGYTF. The CDR3 DNA is TGCAGCGTTGAATCCGGACAGGCCTTTGGCTACACCTTC.

The chain joins TRBV4-3 to TRBJ2-3; D may be TRBD1 (7 bases). Germline CDR1 and CDR2: LGHNA and YSLEER. The V and J ends lost 3 bases and 4 bases respectively, with 14 bases between them. This CDR3 has 15 amino acids. The CDR3 DNA is TGCGCCAGCAGCCAGTCGGGACAGCGGGCAGATACGCAGTATTTT. This gives the protein CASSQSGQRADTQYF.

This clone turned up a few times. This chain connects TRBV7-9 to TRBJ1-5; D uncertain. The CDR3 consists of 12 residues. CDR1 is SEHNR, CDR2 FQNEAQ, per germline (reference sequence). Between the trimmed V and J ends, which lost 1 base and 11 bases, there was a span of 9 bases. This CDR3 reads CASSLEFTSQHF. The CDR3 DNA sequence: TGTGCCAGCAGCTTAGAATTTACTTCCCAGCATTTT.

This clone was recorded once. The V call is TRBV13, the J call TRBJ1-1, with TRBD1 matching over 7 bases. The CDR3 covers 16 residues. Germline V lookup: CDR1 PRHDT, CDR2 FYEKMQ (reference sequence). J gave up 0 bases and V 5 bases, and 9 bases lay outside the gene matches. CDR3 DNA sequence: TGTGCCAGCAGCCCCTGGGACAGATCAATGAACACTGAAGCTTTCTTT. This encodes CASSPWDRSMNTEAFF.

This chain uses TRBV7-2 with TRBJ1-2, with a possible D match to TRBD1 (5 bases). The V gene's germline CDR1 is SGHTA and CDR2 FQGNSA. This CDR3 region has 14 residues. V lost 2 bases, J lost 4 bases, and 11 bases lay in between. DNA of the CDR3: TGTGCCAGCAGCTTATGGGAGGGACCCTATGGCTACACCTTC. Protein product: CASSLWEGPYGYTF.

The chain carries TRBV4-3 and TRBJ2-1; TRBD1 aligns across 8 bases. V trimming: 1 base; J trimming: 7 bases; junction bases outside the gene matches: 6. The CDR3 covers 15 residues. Germline V gene sequence: CDR1 LGHNA, CDR2 YSLEER. CDR3 sequence reads: CASSQVPGGVNEQFF. The CDR3 region has the DNA TGCGCCAGCAGCCAAGTTCCAGGGGGCGTAAATGAGCAGTTCTTC.

In this sample, this clone turned up once. This rearrangement joins TRBV2 to TRBJ1-5; 8 bases match TRBD1. The CDR3 runs to 14 residues. The germline V gene has CDR1 SNHLY and CDR2 FYNNEI. The trim removed 6 bases at V and 6 bases at J, leaving 7 bases unmatched. As DNA, the CDR3 is TGTGCCAGCAGCTGGACAGGGCAAAGTCAGCCCCAGCATTTT. Protein: CASSWTGQSQPQHF.

The V and J genes are TRBV11-3 and TRBJ1-3; 7 nucleotides match TRBD1. CDR1 and CDR2 (germline): SGHNT, YENEEA. The CDR3 totals 14 residues. With 4 bases clipped from V and 2 bases from J, the junction kept 2 bases outside the gene matches. Here the CDR3 reads CASSSGTAGNTIYF. CDR3 DNA: TGTGCCAGCAGCTCCGGGACAGCTGGAAACACCATATATTTT. The variable domain in full, with the rest retrieved from reference TRBV11-3 and TRBJ1-3, is EAGVVQSPRYKIIEKKQPVAFWCNPISGHNTLYWYLQNLGQGPELLIRYENEEAVDDSQLPKDRFSAERLKGVDSTLKIQPAELGDSAVYLCASSSGTAGNTIYFGEGSWLTVV.

J is TRBJ1-5 and V is TRBV30; no clear D. This CDR3 has 17 residues. CDR1 and CDR2 (germline): GTSNPN, SVGIG (reference sequence). The V end lost 0 bases, the J end lost 2 bases, and 17 bases lay between the germline ends. The CDR3 sequence: CAWSVLRSSSGNQPQHF. Written as DNA, the CDR3 is TGTGCCTGGAGTGTTTTGCGTTCCTCCTCCGGCAATCAGCCCCAGCATTTT.

The V and J genes are TRBV19 and TRBJ1-2; 9 nucleotides agree with TRBD1. CDR1 LNHDA and CDR2 SQIVND come from the germline V gene (reference sequence). Unmatched junction bases numbered 4, after V lost 3 bases and J lost 5 bases. The CDR3 loop spans 14 amino acids. CDR3 sequence reads: CASSITGGLYGYTF. As DNA, the CDR3 is TGTGCCAGTAGTATCACAGGGGGCTTATATGGCTACACCTTC. The entire variable domain, with the rest obtained from reference TRBV19 and TRBJ1-2, is as follows: DGGITQSPKYLFRKEGQNVTLSCEQNLNHDAMYWYRQDPGQGLRLIYYSQIVNDFQKGDIAEGYSVSREKKESFPLTVTSAQKNPTAFYLCASSITGGLYGYTFGSGTRLTVV.

The V gene is TRBV2, the J gene TRBJ2-3, with D tentatively TRBD1 (5 bases). V was clipped by 7 bases and J by 2 bases, with 10 bases between them. CDR3 length: 13 amino acids. Germline CDR1 SNHLY, CDR2 FYNNEI. The CDR3 sequence is CASTRDITDTQYF. CDR3 nucleotides: TGTGCCAGCACCAGGGATATCACAGATACGCAGTATTTT.